The 20 T cell receptor beta chains below all came from one sample that was sequenced in a study of blood T cell repertoires in COVID-19 (dated by TCRdb to the early 2020s). The library was produced with the immunoSEQ multiplex PCR assay. As stored in TCRdb, this immuneACCESS dataset retains in-frame rearrangements with V and J assigned. A fraction of the clones does not appear; measured against another copy, unresolved V genes explain less than half of the discrepancy, and the remainder lacks a known reason. Present in this sample are about 200,000 clones, approximately 84% of which were seen just once. The ten largest make up 6% to 8% of the sample. The material sequenced was peripheral blood. These receptors came from a human donor with acute or convalescent COVID-19. The donor label of this sample is uncertain.

This chain links TRBV19 with TRBJ2-2; D remains ambiguous. The CDR3 runs 15 residues. Trimming pared 5 bases from V and 3 bases from J, leaving 13 bases between. Germline CDR1 and CDR2: LNHDA and SQIVND (reference sequence). The CDR3 DNA reads TGTGCCAGTAGTTCGGTCGGGTTATACACCGGGGAGCTGTTTTTT. Encoded protein: CASSSVGLYTGELFF. Full variable domain (remainder filled in from reference TRBV19 and TRBJ2-2): DGGITQSPKYLFRKEGQNVTLSCEQNLNHDAMYWYRQDPGQGLRLIYYSQIVNDFQKGDIAEGYSVSREKKESFPLTVTSAQKNPTAFYLCASSSVGLYTGELFFGEGSRLTVL.

The rearrangement joins TRBV19 to TRBJ1-6; D might be TRBD1 (6 bases). V lost 9 bases, J lost 7 bases, and 16 bases lay in between. Per germline, CDR1 LNHDA and CDR2 SQIVND (reference sequence). CDR3 size: 14 residues. The CDR3 nucleotides read TGTGCCAGCACGGGGACATCGACCAATTCACCCCTCCACTTT. Translation gives CASTGTSTNSPLHF.

The genes are TRBV5-1 and TRBJ2-5; D is ambiguous. This CDR3 is 13 amino acids long. Looked up from germline, CDR1 is SGHRS and CDR2 is YFSETQ. Trimming cost V 4 bases and J 2 bases, with 9 bases left between them. CDR3 nucleotides: TGCGCCAGCAGCCCCCCCGGGCAAGAGACCCAGTACTTC. Translating it yields CASSPPGQETQYF. The full variable domain, its missing parts supplied by reference TRBV5-1 and TRBJ2-5, is KAGVTQTPRYLIKTRGQQVTLSCSPISGHRSVSWYQQTPGQGLQFLFEYFSETQRNKGNFPGRFSGRQFSNSRSEMNVSTLELGDSALYLCASSPPGQETQYFGPGTRLLVL.

V usage is TRBV20-1 and J usage is TRBJ2-3; no reliable D call. The germline V gene has CDR1 DFQATT and CDR2 SNEGSKA (reference sequence). CDR3 size: 11 residues. V lost 3 bases to trimming and J lost 5 bases, with 6 bases between them. CDR3 residues: CSASQLDTQYF. In nucleotides, the CDR3 is TGCAGTGCTAGCCAATTAGATACGCAGTATTTT.

The chain couples TRBV14 to TRBJ1-4, with D unclear. Deletions cut 0 bases from V and 4 bases from J, with 12 bases between. The CDR3 consists of 16 residues. From germline, CDR1 is SGHDN and CDR2 FVKESK. CDR3 residues: CASSQEEGVINEKLFF. The DNA of the CDR3 is TGTGCCAGCAGCCAAGAAGAGGGCGTTATTAATGAAAAACTGTTTTTT.

This clone was recorded once. The V gene is TRBV30, the J gene TRBJ1-5, with TRBD1 as a possible D gene (6 bases). Germline CDR1 is GTSNPN and CDR2 is SVGIG (reference sequence). This CDR3 contains 16 residues. Trimming removed 0 bases at V and 4 bases at J, with 16 bases between. The CDR3 sequence: CAWSVYGTRQNQPQHF. Written as DNA, the CDR3 is TGTGCCTGGAGTGTATACGGGACAAGACAGAATCAGCCCCAGCATTTT.

The rearrangement uses TRBV9 and TRBJ2-7; unclear D gene. The CDR3 contains 13 residues. The germline CDR1 and CDR2 sequences are SGDLS and YYNGEE. Trimming cost V 4 bases and J 3 bases, with 11 bases left between them. The chain's CDR3 is CASSPGQSYEQYF. CDR3 in DNA: TGTGCCAGCAGCCCGGGTCAGAGCTACGAGCAGTACTTC.

This rearrangement joins TRBV10-3 to TRBJ1-3; D perhaps matches TRBD1 (6 bases). Looked up from germline, CDR1 is ENHRY and CDR2 is SYGVKD. The CDR3 sequence is 14 residues long. The germline V and J ends were trimmed by 7 bases and 4 bases, with 14 bases remaining between them. CDR3 DNA: TGTGCCATCACCGAGGACAGTAACGGAAACACCATATATTTT. This sequence encodes CAITEDSNGNTIYF.

The rearrangement links TRBV7-8 to TRBJ2-7, with 16 bases matching TRBD2. The CDR3 loop spans 17 amino acids. Germline CDR1 SGHVS, CDR2 FQNEAQ. V shed 5 bases and J 2 bases; nucleotides not matched to a gene: 6. The CDR3 region is CASSLGLAGGTPYEQYF. DNA for the CDR3: TGTGCCAGCAGCCTGGGACTAGCGGGAGGGACCCCCTACGAGCAGTACTTC.

The V gene is TRBV5-1, the J gene TRBJ2-7, with TRBD2 matching 9 bases. This CDR3 comprises 16 residues. The ends lost 8 bases at V and 1 base at J; junction bases unmatched: 13. Germline V gives CDR1 SGHRS, CDR2 YFSETQ. The DNA of the CDR3 is TGCGCCAGAAACCAGATGCGGGAGGGCCGTTCCTACGAGCAGTACTTC. It specifies CARNQMREGRSYEQYF.

This clone came up once. The chain carries TRBV2 and TRBJ2-2; D might be TRBD2 (5 bases). The CDR3 has 15 residues. Per germline, CDR1 SNHLY and CDR2 FYNNEI. Trimming removed 5 bases from V and 4 bases from J, with 14 bases in between. In DNA, the CDR3 is TGTGCCAGCAGTAGAGGGAGTACGGGCACCGGGGAGCTGTTTTTT. This translates into CASSRGSTGTGELFF.

This rearrangement joins TRBV6-5 to TRBJ2-1; 13 bases fit TRBD2. Germline assignment: CDR1 MNHEY and CDR2 SVGAGI. V lost 7 bases, J lost 8 bases, and 8 bases stayed unmatched. CDR3 length: 15 residues. CDR3 sequence reads: CASIHPGLAGHEQFF. The CDR3 DNA reads TGTGCCAGCATTCATCCGGGACTAGCGGGACATGAGCAGTTCTTC.

The gene calls are TRBV6-5 and TRBJ2-7; 9 bases are a match to TRBD2. J gave up 7 bases and V 8 bases, and 9 bases lay outside the gene matches. Germline CDR1 and CDR2: MNHEY and SVGAGI. The CDR3 is 13 residues long. The DNA for the CDR3 is TGTGCCAGCGGCCGTAATAGCGGGGGTGAGCAGTACTTC. Amino acid sequence: CASGRNSGGEQYF.

This clone was observed once. The rearrangement uses TRBV29-1 and TRBJ1-1, with 7 nucleotides matching TRBD1. Germline V gene data show CDR1 as SQVTM and CDR2 as ANQGSEA. The CDR3 totals 15 residues. As DNA, the CDR3 is TGCAGTTTCCGGGGGGGACAGAGCTTGAACACTGAAGCTTTCTTT. Residues: CSFRGGQSLNTEAFF.

The V gene is TRBV12-3 or TRBV12-4, the J gene TRBJ2-5; no definite D call. The CDR3 runs to 13 residues. Trimming pared 1 base from V and 5 bases from J, leaving 8 bases between. In nucleotides, the CDR3 is TGTGCCAGCAGTTTAGGCCAGCGTGAGACCCAGTACTTC. It codes for CASSLGQRETQYF.

The rearrangement uses TRBV7-9 and TRBJ2-6; a weak D match, TRBD2 (6 bases). V gave up 1 base and J gave up 2 bases, with 6 bases separating them. This CDR3 is built from 15 residues. Germline lookup yields CDR1 SEHNR and CDR2 FQNEAQ (reference sequence). The CDR3 region is CASSLERAGANVLTF. CDR3 bases: TGTGCCAGCAGCTTAGAGCGGGCTGGGGCCAACGTCCTGACTTTC.

V gene TRBV9 combines with J gene TRBJ2-3, with 10 bases matching TRBD2. The J segment lost 2 bases and the V segment lost 0 bases, leaving 3 bases of the junction unmatched. The CDR3 sequence is 16 residues long. The germline V gene encodes CDR1 SGDLS and CDR2 YYNGEE. CDR3 residues: CASSVASGRNTDTQYF. The CDR3 DNA follows: TGTGCCAGCAGCGTAGCTAGCGGGAGAAACACAGATACGCAGTATTTT.

The V gene is TRBV2, the J gene TRBJ1-5; D not resolved. Trimming cost V 3 bases and J 8 bases, with 8 bases left between them. The CDR3 totals 12 residues. Germline-derived CDR1 and CDR2 are SNHLY and FYNNEI. The chain's CDR3 is CASSEPQEPQHF. The CDR3 DNA sequence: TGTGCCAGCAGTGAGCCCCAGGAGCCCCAGCATTTT.

The chain uses TRBV7-2 and TRBJ2-7; 8 bases map to TRBD2. This CDR3 has 14 residues. CDR1 SGHTA and CDR2 FQGNSA come from the germline V gene. V shed 5 bases, J shed 4 bases, and the junction held 7 bases outside the gene matches. The CDR3 DNA follows: TGTGCCAGCAGCCGCACCGGGGGGGTTTACGAGCAGTACTTC. Amino acids: CASSRTGGVYEQYF.

This chain uses TRBV7-9 with TRBJ2-3; D ambiguous. The CDR3 has 14 residues. Germline values: CDR1 SEHNR, CDR2 FQNEAQ (reference sequence). The V end lost 1 base, the J end lost 0 bases, and 5 bases lay between the germline ends. CDR3 sequence (DNA): TGTGCCAGCAGCTTAGGGCAGAGCACAGATACGCAGTATTTT. The encoded protein is CASSLGQSTDTQYF.